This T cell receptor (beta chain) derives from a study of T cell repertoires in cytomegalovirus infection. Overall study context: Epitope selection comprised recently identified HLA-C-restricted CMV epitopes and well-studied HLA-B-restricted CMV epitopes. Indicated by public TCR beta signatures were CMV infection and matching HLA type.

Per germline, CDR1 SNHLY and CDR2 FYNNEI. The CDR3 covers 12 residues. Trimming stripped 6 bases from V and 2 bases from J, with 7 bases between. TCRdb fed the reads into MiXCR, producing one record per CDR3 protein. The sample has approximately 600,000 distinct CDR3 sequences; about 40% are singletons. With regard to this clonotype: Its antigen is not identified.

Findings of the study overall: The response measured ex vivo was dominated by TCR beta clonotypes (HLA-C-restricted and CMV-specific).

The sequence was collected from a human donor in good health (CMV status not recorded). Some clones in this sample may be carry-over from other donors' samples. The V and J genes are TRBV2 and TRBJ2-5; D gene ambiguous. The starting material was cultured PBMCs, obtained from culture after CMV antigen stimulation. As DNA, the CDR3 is TGTGCCAGCAGGGTGAATCAAGAGACCCAGTACTTC. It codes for CASRVNQETQYF.